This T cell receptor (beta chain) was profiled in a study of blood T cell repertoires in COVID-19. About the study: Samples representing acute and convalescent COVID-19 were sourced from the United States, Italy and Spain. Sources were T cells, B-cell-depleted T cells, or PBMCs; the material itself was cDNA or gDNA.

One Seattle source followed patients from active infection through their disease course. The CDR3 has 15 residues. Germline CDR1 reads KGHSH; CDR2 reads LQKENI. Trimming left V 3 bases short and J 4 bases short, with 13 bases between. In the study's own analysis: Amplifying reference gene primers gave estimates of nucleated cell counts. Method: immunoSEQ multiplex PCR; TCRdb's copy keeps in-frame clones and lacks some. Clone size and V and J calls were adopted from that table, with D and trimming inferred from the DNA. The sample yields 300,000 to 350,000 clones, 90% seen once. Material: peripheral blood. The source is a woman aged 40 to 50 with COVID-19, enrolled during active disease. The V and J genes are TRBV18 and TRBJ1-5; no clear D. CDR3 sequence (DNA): TGTGCCAGCTCACCGGAGGGTATAGGAAATCAGCCCCAGCATTTT. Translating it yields CASSPEGIGNQPQHF.